This is a list of T cell receptor beta chains from one sample in a study of blood T cell repertoires in COVID-19. TCRdb keeps only in-frame clones here, not all; method: immunoSEQ multiplex PCR. The table records 230,000 or so clones, roughly 80% of them present only once. Material for sequencing was peripheral blood. The receptors derive from a man between 45 and 60 years old with active or convalescent COVID-19. The conserved cysteine and the conserved F or W are not part of the CDR3 here. Size is omitted from some rows. Given values are once, few, many or a class for expanded clones.

-	TRBV12-3/TRBV12-4	ASSMSPNQPQH
-	TRBV1	TRVRDRGANEQF
-	TRBV7-9	ASRTFLGRDTQY
-	TRBV7-6	ASSLRSGELLNEQF
-	TRBV4-3	ASSKWTGPTYEQY
-	TRBV4-3	ASSQDARAGFEAF
-	TRBV7-9	ASSSGQGVDEQY
once	TRBV6-5	ASSPGTGAYNEQF
-	TRBV2	ASSSGTSVTETQY
-	TRBV14	ASSPILNSPLH
-	TRBV5-1	ASSLDILSEAF
-	TRBV4-1	ASSPGGSGANVLT
-	TRBV3-1/TRBV3-2	ASSPPREVAGMNTEAF
-	TRBV18	ASSVRGKKSYGYT
-	TRBV10-3	AITAGANSPLH
-	TRBV5-4	ASSIQGYNTEAF
-	TRBV19	ASSIEGAVGELF
-	TRBV5-6	ASSIRQSGIYGYT
-	TRBV6-1	ASSEISGDQPQH
-	TRBV5-1	ASSWGDRGRNTEAF
few	TRBV9	ASSVDASSYNSPLH
-	TRBV5-4	ASSLELTGSTLH
-	TRBV30	AWSWRGAGANVLT
-	TRBV19	ASSILRTGGAEAF
-	TRBV27	ASSSPSQTQY
-	TRBV3-1/TRBV3-2	ASSLQGALGKLF
-	TRBV11-2	ASSLNEQNSPLH
-	TRBV6-6	ASSSPRGGKGEQY
-	TRBV7-9	ASTSLGAEAF
-	TRBV6-1	ASSEALGAVYGYT
-	TRBV30	AWSVFPYQGGTSEAF
-	TRBV4-2	ASSQDLYGGAITDTQY
-	TRBV5-5	ASSRTSGGNEQF
few	TRBV6-2/TRBV6-3	ASSRTGGGRSGYT
-	TRBV6-5	ASSYRGLNTEAF
-	TRBV24-1	ATSDSGGRHLYTDTQY
-	TRBV15	ATSRGPGLAGYEQY
-	TRBV2	ASRGLAGASYNEQF
-	TRBV2	ASSWTGGNQPQH
-	TRBV10-3	AINPRGQSNYGYT
once	TRBV5-1	ASKKARVTDTQY
once	TRBV10-3	AISGTGPTGNTIY
-	TRBV7-8	ASSQRTGDEKLF
-	TRBV4-2	ASSRRAGDDNEQF
-	TRBV12-3/TRBV12-4	ASSLTRPGELF
-	TRBV6-5	ASSSLYLSLQPQH
-	TRBV29-1	SVKKGTTNEQY
-	TRBV7-2	ASRGTESYNEQF
-	TRBV10-3	AIAADQETQY
-	TRBV7-3	ASSLQGGSTDTQY
-	TRBV5-4	ASSGGPFQDTQY
-	TRBV29-1	SATLGSIYNEQF
-	TRBV12-5	ASGLFLRGGSYNEQF
-	TRBV7-2	ASSPAGGSYEQY
-	TRBV23-1	ASSQTDGQSSYNSPLH
-	TRBV5-1	ASSLGTGGYT
few	TRBV24-1	ATSDPSGGVTDTQY